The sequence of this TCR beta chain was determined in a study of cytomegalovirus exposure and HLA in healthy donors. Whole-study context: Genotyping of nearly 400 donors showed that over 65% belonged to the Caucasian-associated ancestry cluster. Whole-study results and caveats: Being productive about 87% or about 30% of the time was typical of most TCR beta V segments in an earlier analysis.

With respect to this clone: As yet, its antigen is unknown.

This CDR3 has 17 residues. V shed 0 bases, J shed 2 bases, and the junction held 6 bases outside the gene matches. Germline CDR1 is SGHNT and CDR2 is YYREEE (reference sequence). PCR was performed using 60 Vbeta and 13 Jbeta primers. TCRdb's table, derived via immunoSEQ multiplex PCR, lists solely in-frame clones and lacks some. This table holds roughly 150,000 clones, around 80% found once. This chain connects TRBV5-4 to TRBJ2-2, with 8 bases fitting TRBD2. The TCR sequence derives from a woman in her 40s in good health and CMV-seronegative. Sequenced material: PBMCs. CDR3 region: CASSLGDSGTNTGELFF. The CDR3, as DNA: TGTGCCAGCAGCTTGGGGGATAGCGGGACCAACACCGGGGAGCTGTTTTTT.